These 30 T cell receptor beta chains came from one sample sequenced in a study of cytomegalovirus exposure and HLA in healthy donors. 13 Jbeta primers and 60 Vbeta primers were used for the PCR. Only in-frame clones appear in the TCRdb table, and some are missing; sequencing was by immunoSEQ multiplex PCR. The repertoire consists of 98,000 or so clones, with 76% occurring once and the leading ten covering approximately 5.3%. The sequenced sample was PBMCs. All receptors derive from a woman under 30 in good health and CMV-seropositive.

This rearrangement joins TRBV7-9 to TRBJ1-1; D gene uncertain. V shed 0 bases and J shed 0 bases, with 11 bases lying between them. CDR1 SEHNR and CDR2 FQNEAQ come from the germline V gene (reference sequence). This CDR3 has 16 amino acids. This chain's CDR3 is CASSLARSAMNTEAFF. CDR3 nucleotide sequence: TGTGCCAGCAGCTTAGCGCGGTCCGCCATGAACACTGAAGCTTTCTTT. The full variable domain, in which reference TRBV7-9 and TRBJ1-1 provide the parts outside the CDR3, is DTGVSQNPRHKITKRGQNVTFRCDPISEHNRLYWYRQTLGQGPEFLTYFQNEAQLEKSRLLSDRFSAERPKGSFSTLEIQRTEQGDSAMYLCASSLARSAMNTEAFFGQGTRLTVV.

The chain uses TRBV6-6 and TRBJ2-5; 8 positions agree with TRBD1. CDR3 length: 15 residues. Germline CDR1 and CDR2: MNHNY and SVGAGI (reference sequence). V lost 6 bases, J lost 2 bases, and 8 bases stayed unmatched. Written as DNA, the CDR3 is TGTGCCAGCAGCCGCGGACAGGGCGCACAAGAGACCCAGTACTTC. It codes for CASSRGQGAQETQYF.

This clone has only a few counts. This CDR3 is missing its conserved last phenylalanine or tryptophan, likely due to a read error. Because the CDR3's place on the DNA is in doubt, the DNA is left out and the CDR3 is given as listed by TCRdb. J is TRBJ1-1 and V is TRBV6-1; the D call of TRBD1 is as the table states it, not checked on the DNA. The CDR3 is made up of 14 amino acids, end residues included. Germline CDR1 is MNHNS and CDR2 is SASEGT. CDR3 residues: CASSEGQENTEALV.

In this sample, this clone turned up a few times. The DNA for the CDR3 is TGTGCCAGCAGCTCTACGGGAGCCTCCTACAATGAGCAGTTCTTC. Translation gives CASSSTGASYNEQFF. V usage is TRBV11-2 and J usage is TRBJ2-1; D may be TRBD2 (6 bases). CDR3 size: 15 residues. Germline V gene data show CDR1 as SGHAT and CDR2 as FQNNGV. V lost 4 bases, J lost 0 bases, and 10 bases lay in between.

The V call is TRBV15, the J call TRBJ2-1; D may be TRBD2 (5 bases). CDR3 length: 14 amino acids. Germline CDR1 and CDR2: LNHNV and YYDKDF (reference sequence). V was trimmed by 1 base and J by 8 bases, leaving 12 bases between them. The CDR3 loop reads CATSRGPGSDEQFF. CDR3 in DNA: TGTGCCACCAGCAGAGGGCCGGGGTCCGATGAGCAGTTCTTC.

The V gene is TRBV6-1, the J gene TRBJ2-1; TRBD2 matches at 7 bases. CDR3 length: 18 residues. Looked up from germline, CDR1 is MNHNS and CDR2 is SASEGT. The trim removed 2 bases at V and 7 bases at J, leaving 17 bases unmatched. The CDR3 here is CASSEFGGGSGFGNEQFF. CDR3 DNA: TGTGCCAGCAGTGAATTCGGAGGCGGGAGCGGGTTCGGTAATGAGCAGTTCTTC.

The J gene is TRBJ2-3, the V gene TRBV29-1; no reliable D call. Trimming removed 5 bases at V and 3 bases at J, with 3 bases between. The CDR3 has 10 residues. Germline V gives CDR1 SQVTM, CDR2 ANQGSEA. The CDR3 spells CSVLTDTQYF. The CDR3 coding sequence is TGCAGCGTTTTAACAGATACGCAGTATTTT.

Comments on this clone: Relative to the germline gene, one junction end is altered; a read error may explain this. The chain carries TRBV7-7 and TRBJ2-7; TRBD2 aligns across 11 bases. Germline V CDR1 and CDR2: SSHAT, FNYEAQ (reference sequence). CDR3 length equals 13 residues. CDR3 coding DNA: TGTGCTAGCAGCCCCACTAGCGGGAGCGAGCAGTACTTC. Translation: CASSPTSGSEQYF.

The rearrangement links TRBV19 to TRBJ1-1; D unclear. The V gene lost 4 bases and the J gene lost 1 base, with 7 bases spanning the gap. The V gene's germline CDR1 is LNHDA and CDR2 SQIVND (reference sequence). The CDR3 is 13 amino acids. The CDR3 DNA sequence: TGTGCCAGTAGTACCCCAGGGAACACTGAAGCTTTCTTT. Translating gives CASSTPGNTEAFF. Full variable domain (outside the CDR3, taken from reference TRBV19 and TRBJ1-1): DGGITQSPKYLFRKEGQNVTLSCEQNLNHDAMYWYRQDPGQGLRLIYYSQIVNDFQKGDIAEGYSVSREKKESFPLTVTSAQKNPTAFYLCASSTPGNTEAFFGQGTRLTVV.

The rearrangement links TRBV2 to TRBJ1-1, with unresolved D. The CDR3 is 15 amino acids. Trimming took 3 bases from V and 3 from J, leaving 14 bases between them. CDR1 is SNHLY and CDR2 is FYNNEI in the germline V gene. CDR3 in amino acids: CASSEGVLPDTEAFF. CDR3 coding DNA: TGTGCCAGCAGTGAGGGAGTTTTGCCCGACACTGAAGCTTTCTTT.

This clone was found a few times. The V call is TRBV5-4, the J call TRBJ1-1, with D tentatively TRBD1 (5 bases). Per germline, CDR1 SGHNT and CDR2 YYREEE (reference sequence). The length of the CDR3 is 15 residues. The V end was cut by 0 bases, the J end by 1 base, with 10 bases between. In nucleotides, the CDR3 is TGTGCCAGCAGCTTGGGGACAAATTCGAACACTGAAGCTTTCTTT. Protein: CASSLGTNSNTEAFF.

V gene TRBV6-5 combines with J gene TRBJ2-7, with TRBD1 identical over 8 bases. J was trimmed by 6 bases and V by 2 bases; bases with no gene match: 9. This CDR3 is built from 15 residues. Germline CDR1 is MNHEY and CDR2 is SVGAGI. The CDR3 DNA follows: TGTGCCAGCAGTTACGAATGGACAGGGTACCGCGAGCAGTACTTC. Translation: CASSYEWTGYREQYF.

The gene calls are TRBV5-4 and TRBJ1-6, with 10 bases lining up with TRBD1. Germline assignment: CDR1 SGHNT and CDR2 YYREEE (reference sequence). Trimming removed 2 bases from V and 10 bases from J; junction bases left unmatched: 9. The CDR3 spans 16 residues. The CDR3 here is CASSFSTGGAYSPLHF. CDR3 bases: TGTGCCAGCAGCTTCTCGACAGGGGGCGCCTACTCACCCCTCCACTTT.

The V and J genes are TRBV11-2 and TRBJ2-7; 7 nucleotides line up with TRBD2. Germline loops: CDR1 SGHAT, CDR2 FQNNGV. CDR3 length equals 18 residues. The V gene end was trimmed by 1 base and the J gene end by 0 bases; junction bases not matched to a gene: 12. The CDR3 DNA is TGTGCCAGCAGCTTAGGTAGCGGGCGTTTAGTGAGCTCCTACGAGCAGTACTTC. It yields the protein CASSLGSGRLVSSYEQYF.

The chain employs TRBV20-1 and TRBJ1-2; D is unresolved. This CDR3 is 11 amino acids long. The germline V gene has CDR1 DFQATT and CDR2 SNEGSKA (reference sequence). Deletions cut 3 bases from V and 6 bases from J, with 8 bases between. CDR3 in amino acids: CSASVADGYTF. The CDR3 DNA is TGCAGTGCTAGTGTGGCGGATGGCTACACCTTC.

The genes are TRBV7-9 and TRBJ2-7; 10 bases are shared with TRBD1. Trimming removed 1 base from V and 7 bases from J; junction bases left unmatched: 7. The CDR3 has 15 amino acids. Looked up from germline, CDR1 is SEHNR and CDR2 is FQNEAQ (reference sequence). The CDR3 protein is CASSLVGQGSGEQYF. The CDR3 nucleotides are TGTGCCAGCAGCTTAGTGGGACAGGGGTCGGGGGAGCAGTACTTC.

The chain carries TRBV6-5 and TRBJ1-3, with TRBD1 matching 8 bases. V lost 5 bases and J lost 2; bases outside the gene matches: 2. The CDR3 consists of 14 residues. Germline V gene lookup returns CDR1 MNHEY and CDR2 SVGAGI. The CDR3 nucleotides are TGTGCCAGCAGTCAGACAGGGGCTGGAAACACCATATATTTT. It is translated as CASSQTGAGNTIYF.

This clone was detected once. This chain connects TRBV6-6 to TRBJ1-4; tentative D call: TRBD1 (5 bases). Looked up from germline, CDR1 is MNHNY and CDR2 is SVGAGI (reference sequence). The ends were cut back, 6 bases at V and 6 bases at J, with 8 bases in the middle. This CDR3 spans 12 amino acids. As DNA, the CDR3 is TGTGCCAGCAGCAGGGATTATGAAAAACTGTTTTTT. Its protein product is CASSRDYEKLFF.

A few counts support this clone. The rearrangement uses TRBV27 and TRBJ1-5; D gene ambiguous. The germline V gene has CDR1 MNHEY and CDR2 SMNVEV (reference sequence). V dropped 3 bases and J dropped 1 base, with 7 bases sitting between them. This CDR3 comprises 14 residues. The CDR3: CASSFWESNQPQHF. As DNA, the CDR3 is TGTGCCAGCAGTTTCTGGGAGAGCAATCAGCCCCAGCATTTT.

This clone was detected once. This chain joins TRBV28 and TRBJ2-7; tentatively, D is TRBD2 (6 bases). Germline CDR1 reads MDHEN; CDR2 reads SYDVKM. This CDR3 comprises 12 residues. Trimming removed 3 bases from V and 7 bases from J, with 10 bases in between. CDR3 protein: CASSFGRGEQYF. CDR3 in DNA: TGTGCCAGCAGTTTCGGGCGGGGAGAGCAGTACTTC.

The chain has TRBV30 and TRBJ1-5, with D tentatively TRBD1 (5 bases). Deletions cut 2 bases from V and 5 bases from J, with 10 bases between. CDR1 and CDR2 (germline): GTSNPN, SVGIG (reference sequence). The CDR3 runs to 13 residues. CDR3 in amino acids: CAWSRGGDQPQHF. The CDR3, as DNA: TGTGCCTGGAGTAGGGGCGGTGATCAGCCCCAGCATTTT.

The chain links TRBV30 to TRBJ2-7; D possibly corresponds to TRBD2 (6 bases). Germline CDR1 is GTSNPN and CDR2 is SVGIG (reference sequence). This CDR3 spans 15 amino acids. Trimming cost V 2 bases and J 2 bases, with 16 bases left between them. DNA of the CDR3: TGTGCCTGGAGTACCATGAGCGGGCCAGCCTACGAGCAGTACTTC. The encoded protein is CAWSTMSGPAYEQYF.

The rearrangement links TRBV11-2 to TRBJ1-4; no clear D. The germline CDR1 and CDR2 sequences are SGHAT and FQNNGV. The CDR3 contains 14 residues. The germline V and J ends were trimmed by 3 bases and 6 bases, with 11 bases remaining between them. This CDR3 reads CASSLGAQDEKLFF. The CDR3 DNA follows: TGTGCCAGCAGCTTGGGCGCCCAGGATGAAAAACTGTTTTTT.

The rearrangement joins TRBV27 to TRBJ2-1, with D tentatively TRBD2 (7 bases). Trimming stripped 10 bases from V and 8 bases from J, with 21 bases between. CDR3 length: 14 residues. In germline, CDR1 is MNHEY, CDR2 SMNVEV (reference sequence). The CDR3 reads CATKHPGGGDEQFF. The CDR3 DNA sequence: TGTGCCACTAAACACCCAGGCGGGGGCGATGAGCAGTTCTTC.

J is TRBJ2-1 and V is TRBV9, with TRBD2 as a possible D gene (5 bases). The CDR3 consists of 13 residues. Germline CDR1 is SGDLS and CDR2 is YYNGEE. V was shortened by 3 bases and J by 3 bases, with 7 bases between the two germline ends. The CDR3 loop is CASSGGYYNEQFF. The CDR3 region has the DNA TGTGCCAGCAGCGGCGGGTACTACAATGAGCAGTTCTTC.

This chain connects TRBV6-5 to TRBJ2-7, with TRBD1 matching 9 bases. Germline assignment: CDR1 MNHEY and CDR2 SVGAGI. The CDR3 has 14 residues. V lost 11 bases and J lost 6; bases outside the gene matches: 14. CDR3 sequence (DNA): TGTGCCGAGGGGACAGGGCTATCTCTAGGCGAGCAGTACTTC. Translating gives CAEGTGLSLGEQYF.

A few counts support this clone. The rearrangement uses TRBV5-1 and TRBJ2-5, with TRBD1 matching over 7 bases. Germline trimming cut 4 bases from V and 1 base from J; bases unmatched to any gene: 7. Germline loops: CDR1 SGHRS, CDR2 YFSETQ. This CDR3 comprises 15 residues. CDR3 DNA sequence: TGCGCCAGCAGCAGAGAGGGGGCAGCCCAAGAGACCCAGTACTTC. It translates to CASSREGAAQETQYF.

This rearrangement joins TRBV19 to TRBJ1-1; D is perhaps TRBD1 (5 bases). V dropped 10 bases and J dropped 5 bases, with 20 bases sitting between them. The CDR3 runs to 14 residues. Germline lookup yields CDR1 LNHDA and CDR2 SQIVND (reference sequence). DNA of the CDR3: TGTGCCACCCAGTCTGGGGGGAGGAGGACTGAAGCTTTCTTT. Translated: CATQSGGRRTEAFF.

J is TRBJ1-1 and V is TRBV29-1; 8 bases are shared with TRBD1. V shed 5 bases and J 2 bases; nucleotides not matched to a gene: 4. The germline gives CDR1 SQVTM, CDR2 ANQGSEA. The CDR3 loop spans 13 amino acids. The CDR3 region has the DNA TGCAGCGTTTCCACAGGGGGTAACACTGAAGCTTTCTTT. Translation: CSVSTGGNTEAFF.

A single count supports this clone. V gene TRBV29-1 combines with J gene TRBJ2-3; TRBD2 agrees at 9 bases. Per germline, CDR1 SQVTM and CDR2 ANQGSEA. This CDR3 is built from 13 residues. Trimming removed 7 bases from V and 2 bases from J; junction bases left unmatched: 4. DNA of the CDR3: TGCAGCGGCGCGGGAGGGCCCACAGATACGCAGTATTTT. Its protein is CSGAGGPTDTQYF.